The entry below gives a single T cell receptor (beta chain) sequence along with its context. This CDR3 is built from 15 residues. J gave up 2 bases and V 4 bases, and 5 bases lay outside the gene matches. Per the germline V gene, CDR1 is SGHTA and CDR2 is FQGNSA. The record originates from a study of OX40 agonist ivuxolimab in advanced cancers. About the research overall: The patients received ivuxolimab by intravenous route every 2 weeks at 0.01 to 10 mg/kg.

Libraries were prepared by immunoSEQ multiplex PCR; TCRdb keeps only in-frame clonotypes and omits some of them. Of tens of thousands of clones listed, roughly 90% are singletons. Researchers took blood at baseline, on cycle 4 day 1, and on cycle 7 day 1. The origin of this receptor is an adult with an advanced solid tumor such as melanoma, head and neck, liver or kidney cancer. This chain links TRBV7-2 with TRBJ2-7, with 10 bases matching TRBD2. The source was CD4+ or CD8+ T cells sorted from blood, collected in a trial of the OX40 agonist ivuxolimab. The CDR3 region is CASSSTSGAPYEQYF. The CDR3 DNA sequence: TGTGCCAGCAGCTCAACTAGCGGGGCCCCCTACGAGCAGTACTTC. Full variable domain (missing parts from reference TRBV7-2 and TRBJ2-7): GAGVSQSPSNKVTEKGKDVELRCDPISGHTALYWYRQSLGQGLEFLIYFQGNSAPDKSGLPSDRFSAERTGGSVSTLTIQRTQQEDSAVYLCASSSTSGAPYEQYFGPGTRLTVT.